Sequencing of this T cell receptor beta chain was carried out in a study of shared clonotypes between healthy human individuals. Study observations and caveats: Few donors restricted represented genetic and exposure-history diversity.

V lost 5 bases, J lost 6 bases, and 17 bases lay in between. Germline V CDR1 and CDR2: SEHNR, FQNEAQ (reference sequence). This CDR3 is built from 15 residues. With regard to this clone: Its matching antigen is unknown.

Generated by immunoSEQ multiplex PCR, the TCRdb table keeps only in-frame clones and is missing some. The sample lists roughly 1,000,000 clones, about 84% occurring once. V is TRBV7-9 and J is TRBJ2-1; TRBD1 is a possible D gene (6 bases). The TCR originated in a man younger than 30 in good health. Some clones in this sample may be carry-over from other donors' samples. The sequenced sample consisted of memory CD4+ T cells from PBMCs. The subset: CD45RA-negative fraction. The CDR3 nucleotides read TGTGCCAGCAGCCCCCCCGGCAGGGGCGGCAATGAGCAGTTCTTC. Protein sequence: CASSPPGRGGNEQFF.